This TCR beta chain was obtained from a study of blood T cell repertoires in COVID-19. Study summary: COVID-19 samples collected from the United States, Italy and Spain covered acute and convalescent phases. Sources were T cells, B-cell-depleted T cells, or PBMCs; the material itself was cDNA or gDNA.

The CDR3 totals 14 residues. The germline V gene encodes CDR1 SGHRS and CDR2 YFSETQ. V trimming: 4 bases; J trimming: 3 bases; junction bases outside the gene matches: 4. Assay used: immunoSEQ multiplex PCR; TCRdb lists only in-frame clones, some missing. The sample lists fewer than 300,000 clones, around nine tenths occurring once. This receptor was taken from a man younger than 45 with acute or convalescent COVID-19. Sample: peripheral blood. The genes are TRBV5-1 and TRBJ1-5; 7 bases map to TRBD1. CDR3 DNA sequence: TGCGCCAGCAGCCCCGGGACAGACAATCAGCCCCAGCATTTT. This gives the protein CASSPGTDNQPQHF.